These T cell receptor beta chains were read from a single sample in a study of blood T cell repertoires in COVID-19. Using immunoSEQ multiplex PCR, the repertoire was profiled, and TCRdb retains in-frame clones only, with some absent. The sample lists 150,000 or so clones, approximately 80% seen once, with approximately 9.7% in the top ten. The sequenced material came from peripheral blood. Receptors were obtained from a woman in her 50s with acute or convalescent COVID-19. The CDR3 runs from the conserved cysteine through the conserved F or W. The D gene is left open where the match is weak. Not every row has a clone size; where given, it reads once, few, many or a size class.

DNA: TGTGCCACAGACCGGGGGAGCACAGATACGCAGTATTTT
CDR3: CATDRGSTDTQYF
V: TRBV19
D: .
size: .
length: 13
J: TRBJ2-3

DNA: TGTGCCAGCAGTTTTTCAGGGGGATTCCAAGAGACCCAGTACTTC
CDR3: CASSFSGGFQETQYF
V: TRBV6-2/TRBV6-3
D: TRBD1
size: .
length: 15
J: TRBJ2-5

DNA: TGCGCCAGCAGCGCTGGACACGGAGTCACAGATACGCAGTATTTT
CDR3: CASSAGHGVTDTQYF
V: TRBV5-1
D: .
size: .
length: 15
J: TRBJ2-3

DNA: TGCAGCGTGACGGACAGGGGAGGTTCTTATGGCTACACCTTC
CDR3: CSVTDRGGSYGYTF
V: TRBV29-1
D: TRBD1
size: .
length: 14
J: TRBJ1-2

DNA: TGCGCCAGCAGCTTGGAAGCGCAGGGGGCGCAGGAGACCCAGTACTTC
CDR3: CASSLEAQGAQETQYF
V: TRBV5-1
D: TRBD1
size: .
length: 16
J: TRBJ2-5

DNA: TGTGCCAGCAGCTTAACGTCAGGGGCGAACTACGAGCAGTACTTC
CDR3: CASSLTSGANYEQYF
V: TRBV7-2
D: .
size: .
length: 15
J: TRBJ2-7

DNA: TGTGCTAGTGGTTTGGGACAGGGGCGCACTGAAGCTTTCTTT
CDR3: CASGLGQGRTEAFF
V: TRBV12-5
D: TRBD1
size: few
length: 14
J: TRBJ1-1

DNA: TGTGCCAGCCCCGGGACCCGGGGGTTGGATACGCAGTATTTT
CDR3: CASPGTRGLDTQYF
V: TRBV2
D: .
size: .
length: 14
J: TRBJ2-3

DNA: TGTGCCAGCTCAACGACAGGGGCGCAGTACTACGAGCAGTACTTC
CDR3: CASSTTGAQYYEQYF
V: TRBV18
D: TRBD1
size: .
length: 15
J: TRBJ2-7

DNA: TGTGCCAGCAGCGATCCGGGACTAGCGAAGTTCTTC
CDR3: CASSDPGLAKFF
V: TRBV7-3
D: TRBD2
size: .
length: 12
J: TRBJ2-1

DNA: TGCAGCGTTGACCGACTAGCGGGAGGGTACAATGAGCAGTTCTTC
CDR3: CSVDRLAGGYNEQFF
V: TRBV29-1
D: TRBD2
size: .
length: 15
J: TRBJ2-1

DNA: TGTGCCAGCAGCGTAGGCTCAGGACAAGAGACCCAGTACTTC
CDR3: CASSVGSGQETQYF
V: TRBV9
D: .
size: .
length: 14
J: TRBJ2-5

DNA: TGTGCCAGCAGCAACAGGGGTGACTATGGCTACACCTTC
CDR3: CASSNRGDYGYTF
V: TRBV6-5
D: TRBD1
size: .
length: 13
J: TRBJ1-2

DNA: TGTGCCAGCAGCTCGCCAGGACAGGGCAACACTGAAGCTTTCTTT
CDR3: CASSSPGQGNTEAFF
V: TRBV5-4
D: TRBD1
size: .
length: 15
J: TRBJ1-1

DNA: TGTGCCAGCAGCTTAGGTGGTGCGGGTTGGTACCAAGAGACCCAGTACTTC
CDR3: CASSLGGAGWYQETQYF
V: TRBV7-2
D: .
size: once
length: 17
J: TRBJ2-5

DNA: TGCAGTGCTCCTACTTCCTACGAGCAGTACTTC
CDR3: CSAPTSYEQYF
V: TRBV20-1
D: .
size: few
length: 11
J: TRBJ2-7

DNA: TGTGCCAGCACCAGGACAGGTGGAAACACCATATATTTT
CDR3: CASTRTGGNTIYF
V: TRBV2
D: TRBD1
size: .
length: 13
J: TRBJ1-3

DNA: TGCAGCGTTGAATTGGAGAAGTCCTACAATGAGCAGTTCTTC
CDR3: CSVELEKSYNEQFF
V: TRBV29-1
D: .
size: .
length: 14
J: TRBJ2-1

DNA: TGTGCCAGCAGCGTAGGGGCTGAGAGCTCCTACGAGCAGTACTTC
CDR3: CASSVGAESSYEQYF
V: TRBV9
D: .
size: once
length: 15
J: TRBJ2-7

DNA: TGTGCCAGCAGACGAAGGGCCAGGGGAATACGGCCCCAGCATTTT
CDR3: CASRRRARGIRPQHF
V: TRBV6-9
D: .
size: .
length: 15
J: TRBJ1-5

DNA: TGTGCCAGCAGGGAGGGTAGGGGCCGTCACTACAATGAGCAGTTCTTC
CDR3: CASREGRGRHYNEQFF
V: TRBV25-1
D: .
size: .
length: 16
J: TRBJ2-1

DNA: TGCGCCAGCAGCCAAGATATCAGAAACATTCAGTACTTC
CDR3: CASSQDIRNIQYF
V: TRBV4-3
D: .
size: .
length: 13
J: TRBJ2-4

DNA: TGTGCCAGCAGTGAGTTTAGCGGGAGAGTGAATGAGCAGTTCTTC
CDR3: CASSEFSGRVNEQFF
V: TRBV6-4
D: TRBD2
size: .
length: 15
J: TRBJ2-1

DNA: TGCAGCGTTGGCGGGGGAAAAAGCACTGAAGCTTTCTTT
CDR3: CSVGGGKSTEAFF
V: TRBV29-1
D: .
size: .
length: 13
J: TRBJ1-1

DNA: TGTGCCAGCAGACCCTCAGACAGGGATAATTCACCCCTCCACTTT
CDR3: CASRPSDRDNSPLHF
V: TRBV6-5
D: TRBD1
size: .
length: 15
J: TRBJ1-6

DNA: TGTGCCAGCAGCTTTATCAGGGGTAACTACGGCTACACCTTC
CDR3: CASSFIRGNYGYTF
V: TRBV5-6
D: .
size: .
length: 14
J: TRBJ1-2

DNA: TGTGCCAGCAGCAGCGGGAGGATCTTCACCGGGGAGCTGTTTTTT
CDR3: CASSSGRIFTGELFF
V: TRBV6-5
D: TRBD2
size: .
length: 15
J: TRBJ2-2

DNA: TGCGCCAGCAGCCAAGATTTGGGGCCGGCACAAACCCTCCACTTT
CDR3: CASSQDLGPAQTLHF
V: TRBV4-3
D: .
size: .
length: 15
J: TRBJ1-6

DNA: TGCGCCACCCACAGAGTCTTAGCCAAAAACATTCAGTACTTC
CDR3: CATHRVLAKNIQYF
V: TRBV23-1
D: .
size: .
length: 14
J: TRBJ2-4

DNA: TGCGCCAGCAGCGTCCGAGGCAGCTATGAGCAGTTCTTC
CDR3: CASSVRGSYEQFF
V: TRBV5-1
D: .
size: .
length: 13
J: TRBJ2-1

DNA: TGTGCCAGCAGTTCCGACAGGGAGGTGGACACAGATACGCAGTATTTT
CDR3: CASSSDREVDTDTQYF
V: TRBV6-5
D: .
size: .
length: 16
J: TRBJ2-3

DNA: TGTGCCAGCAGTGGACAAACGAATGAAAAACTGTTTTTT
CDR3: CASSGQTNEKLFF
V: TRBV2
D: .
size: .
length: 13
J: TRBJ1-4

DNA: TGTGCCAGCAGTTACCGTGTAGATACGCAGTATTTT
CDR3: CASSYRVDTQYF
V: TRBV6-2/TRBV6-3
D: .
size: .
length: 12
J: TRBJ2-3